Shown below are 30 T cell receptor beta chains from a single sample sequenced in a study of cytomegalovirus exposure and HLA in healthy donors. Primers for the PCR totalled 60 Vbeta and 13 Jbeta. Sequencing used immunoSEQ multiplex PCR; TCRdb keeps in-frame clones, though not all of them. The sample contains roughly 180,000 clones, roughly 10% of which appear only once. Specimen: PBMCs. The source of these receptors is a woman aged 25-40 years in good health and CMV-seropositive.

This sequence joins TRBV5-6 and TRBJ2-1; 10 bases agree with TRBD2. The CDR3 covers 15 residues. Germline CDR1 and CDR2: SGHDT and YYEEEE. Trimming removed 1 base from V and 5 bases from J; junction bases left unmatched: 3. The CDR3 loop reads CASSLRTSGHNEQFF. The DNA for the CDR3 is TGTGCCAGCAGCTTGAGGACTAGCGGACACAATGAGCAGTTCTTC. The full variable domain, rest sourced from reference TRBV5-6 and TRBJ2-1, is DAGVTQSPTHLIKTRGQQVTLRCSPKSGHDTVSWYQQALGQGPQFIFQYYEEEERQRGNFPDRFSGHQFPNYSSELNVNALLLGDSALYLCASSLRTSGHNEQFFGPGTRLTVL.

This clone was seen a few times. The V and J genes are TRBV13 and TRBJ2-7, with TRBD1 identical over 9 bases. In germline, CDR1 is PRHDT, CDR2 FYEKMQ (reference sequence). V lost 3 bases and J lost 1; bases outside the gene matches: 4. The CDR3 sequence is 15 residues long. The DNA of the CDR3 is TGTGCCAGCAGCTTTGGGACAGGGAATTCCTACGAGCAGTACTTC. The encoded protein is CASSFGTGNSYEQYF.

This chain uses TRBV19 with TRBJ1-3; the D is unclear. V was trimmed by 1 base and J by 2 bases, leaving 9 bases between them. CDR1 and CDR2 from the germline V gene are LNHDA and SQIVND (reference sequence). The CDR3 extends over 15 amino acids. The CDR3 region has the DNA TGTGCCAGTAGTATAGGGACTTCAACTGGAAACACCATATATTTT. Its protein product is CASSIGTSTGNTIYF.

The gene calls are TRBV7-3 and TRBJ2-3, with 9 nucleotides matching TRBD2. The CDR3 contains 15 residues. V lost 5 bases and J lost 3; bases outside the gene matches: 6. The V gene's germline CDR1 is SGHTA and CDR2 FQGTGA. Here the CDR3 DNA reads TGTGCCAGCAGCCTGGGACTAGCATCGACAGATACGCAGTATTTT. Translating gives CASSLGLASTDTQYF.

This clone has at least ten counts. A read error may account for a junction end that differs from germline. The chain uses TRBV9 and TRBJ1-4, with a weak D call TRBD1 (6 bases). The germline gives CDR1 SGDLS, CDR2 YYNGEE. CDR3 length: 15 amino acids. CDR3 amino acids: CASTVGGLGNEKLFF. CDR3 bases: TGTGCCAGCACCGTAGGGGGACTAGGTAATGAAAAACTGTTTTTT.

In DNA form, the CDR3 reads TGCAGCGTTGCTAGCTCGGGAAACGAGCAGTACTTC. Protein sequence: CSVASSGNEQYF. The chain combines TRBV29-1 with TRBJ2-7; D is possibly TRBD2 (5 bases). The V gene's germline CDR1 is SQVTM and CDR2 ANQGSEA. Deletions cut 4 bases from V and 5 bases from J, with 12 bases between. CDR3 length: 12 residues.

This chain links TRBV6-4 with TRBJ1-2, with D possibly matching TRBD1 (6 bases). Deletions cut 5 bases from V and 4 bases from J, with 17 bases between. Looked up from germline, CDR1 is MRHNA and CDR2 is SNTAGT. The CDR3 spans 15 residues. CDR3 loop: CASSREGGAGYGYTF. The CDR3 DNA reads TGTGCCAGCAGTCGGGAAGGGGGTGCCGGCTATGGCTACACCTTC.

This rearrangement joins TRBV5-1 to TRBJ2-5, with 8 bases aligning to TRBD1. This CDR3 has 14 amino acids. Germline V lookup: CDR1 SGHRS, CDR2 YFSETQ. V trimming: 4 bases; J trimming: 5 bases; junction bases outside the gene matches: 7. CDR3 sequence: CASSPRQGRETQYF. CDR3 in DNA: TGCGCCAGCAGCCCTAGACAGGGGAGGGAGACCCAGTACTTC.

This clone has more than one count but fewer than ten. V gene TRBV6-4 combines with J gene TRBJ2-1, with 9 bases aligning to TRBD2. Germline-derived CDR1 and CDR2 are MRHNA and SNTAGT. The J segment lost 9 bases and the V segment lost 4 bases, leaving 13 bases of the junction unmatched. The CDR3 contains 16 residues. The CDR3 reads CASSGGSGAGGFEQFF. The DNA of the CDR3 is TGTGCCAGCAGTGGTGGGTCCGGAGCGGGAGGTTTTGAGCAGTTCTTC.

V usage is TRBV5-1 and J usage is TRBJ2-2, with 10 nucleotides matching TRBD1. There are 16 residues in the CDR3. The V and J ends lost 1 base and 4 bases, in that order; junction bases with no gene match: 4. Germline CDR1 SGHRS, CDR2 YFSETQ. CDR3 sequence (DNA): TGCGCCAGCAGCTTGATGGGACAGGGGTCCACCGGGGAGCTGTTTTTT. The encoded protein is CASSLMGQGSTGELFF.

The V call is TRBV10-3, the J call TRBJ1-2, with TRBD1 as a possible D gene (5 bases). The V end was cut by 0 bases, the J end by 6 bases, with 14 bases between. The germline V gene has CDR1 ENHRY and CDR2 SYGVKD. The CDR3 runs to 15 residues. The CDR3 coding sequence is TGTGCCATCAGTGAGTCGGTGCAGGGATATAATGGCTACACCTTC. This gives the protein CAISESVQGYNGYTF.

V usage is TRBV10-3 and J usage is TRBJ2-7; TRBD2 matches at 9 bases. J gave up 3 bases and V 4 bases, and 13 bases lay outside the gene matches. Germline values: CDR1 ENHRY, CDR2 SYGVKD. The CDR3 is 17 residues long. The CDR3 protein is CAISGSSGNSGFYEQYF. The CDR3 region has the DNA TGTGCCATCAGTGGTTCTAGCGGGAATTCGGGCTTCTACGAGCAGTACTTC.

Concerning this clone itself: This sample also contains other DNA sequences that code for the same CDR3. CDR3 amino acids: CASSPSGVETQYF. The CDR3 DNA sequence: TGTGCCAGCTCACCATCGGGAGTGGAGACCCAGTACTTC. J is TRBJ2-5 and V is TRBV18, with D possibly TRBD2 on 6 matching bases. The germline gives CDR1 KGHSH, CDR2 LQKENI. V lost 2 bases, J lost 5 bases, and 9 bases lay in between. CDR3 size: 13 residues. The full variable domain, rest sourced from reference TRBV18 and TRBJ2-5, is NAGVMQNPRHLVRRRGQEARLRCSPMKGHSHVYWYRQLPEEGLKFMVYLQKENIIDESGMPKERFSAEFPKEGPSILRIQQVVRGDSAAYFCASSPSGVETQYFGPGTRLLVL.

The table lists this clone with a few counts. The chain carries TRBV19 and TRBJ1-2; 8 nucleotides match TRBD1. Germline V CDR1 and CDR2: LNHDA, SQIVND (reference sequence). Germline trimming cut 7 bases from V and 8 bases from J; bases unmatched to any gene: 24. The CDR3 is 18 residues long. The CDR3 loop is CASIRTSYTRQGLYGYTF. Here the CDR3 DNA reads TGTGCCAGTATCCGAACCTCATATACGAGACAGGGGTTGTACGGCTACACCTTC. Filled out from reference TRBV19 and TRBJ1-2, the complete variable domain reads DGGITQSPKYLFRKEGQNVTLSCEQNLNHDAMYWYRQDPGQGLRLIYYSQIVNDFQKGDIAEGYSVSREKKESFPLTVTSAQKNPTAFYLCASIRTSYTRQGLYGYTFGSGTRLTVV.

The chain uses TRBV11-2 and TRBJ2-2, with 14 bases matching TRBD2. With 0 bases clipped from V and 5 bases from J, the junction kept 8 bases outside the gene matches. This CDR3 is 19 amino acids long. The germline V gene has CDR1 SGHAT and CDR2 FQNNGV. DNA for the CDR3: TGTGCCAGCAGCTTAGATCTCGGACTAGCGGGAGGTCGAACCGGGGAGCTGTTTTTT. This codes for CASSLDLGLAGGRTGELFF.

This clone has just a few counts. This chain links TRBV4-1 with TRBJ1-1; D remains ambiguous. CDR3 size: 14 residues. Per the germline V gene, CDR1 is MGHRA and CDR2 is YSYEKL. The V end was cut by 1 base, the J end by 0 bases, with 6 bases between. Here the CDR3 DNA reads TGCGCCAGCAGCCAAGCCAGGTTGAACACTGAAGCTTTCTTT. Amino acid sequence: CASSQARLNTEAFF.

This clone was seen more than once but under ten times. The V gene is TRBV29-1, the J gene TRBJ1-1; D remains unclear. Germline V gives CDR1 SQVTM, CDR2 ANQGSEA. This CDR3 spans 13 amino acids. Trimming stripped 4 bases from V and 0 bases from J, with 9 bases between. The DNA of the CDR3 is TGCAGCGTTGTGAGGGCACTGAACACTGAAGCTTTCTTT. This gives the protein CSVVRALNTEAFF.

This clone was detected only a few times. The chain employs TRBV11-3 and TRBJ2-1; D gene uncertain. The CDR3 has 14 residues. CDR1 SGHNT and CDR2 YENEEA come from the germline V gene. V was trimmed by 5 bases and J by 4 bases, leaving 12 bases between them. DNA for the CDR3: TGTGCCAGCAGCACCTCAGACGGGTACAATGAGCAGTTCTTC. Translating gives CASSTSDGYNEQFF.

The V gene is TRBV6-5, the J gene TRBJ2-5, with TRBD1 matching over 9 bases. TRBJ2-7 matches the DNA end more closely, so the J call is doubtful. Looked up from germline, CDR1 is MNHEY and CDR2 is SVGAGI. CDR3 length equals 14 residues. CDR3 amino acids: CASSWDRASYEQYF. CDR3 in DNA: TGTGCCAGCAGTTGGGACAGGGCCTCCTACGAGCAGTACTTC.

This chain connects TRBV6-1 to TRBJ2-7; the match to TRBD2 covers 7 bases. J gave up 3 bases and V 4 bases, and 3 bases lay outside the gene matches. The CDR3 contains 13 residues. The germline CDR1 and CDR2 sequences are MNHNS and SASEGT. The CDR3 sequence: CASSVQRDYEQYF. Written as DNA, the CDR3 is TGTGCCAGCAGTGTTCAGCGGGACTACGAGCAGTACTTC.

The chain combines TRBV5-5 with TRBJ1-3; D unclear. The CDR3 consists of 14 residues. In germline, CDR1 is SGHKS, CDR2 YYEKEE (reference sequence). V lost 0 bases, J lost 1 base, and 5 bases lay in between. CDR3 sequence: CASSLGQSGNTIYF. Written as DNA, the CDR3 is TGTGCCAGCAGCTTGGGGCAGTCTGGAAACACCATATATTTT.

This clone was picked up a small number of times. J is TRBJ2-2 and V is TRBV7-3, with a possible D match to TRBD2 (6 bases). Germline CDR1 SGHTA, CDR2 FQGTGA. The CDR3 spans 16 residues. V gave up 5 bases and J gave up 1 base, with 14 bases separating them. CDR3 residues: CASSLTSGLNTGELFF. CDR3 in DNA: TGTGCCAGCAGCCTCACAAGCGGGCTGAACACCGGGGAGCTGTTTTTT.

The V call is TRBV30, the J call TRBJ1-3, with D unresolved. The CDR3 has 15 residues. With 4 bases removed from V and 0 bases from J, the gap between germline ends came to 13 bases. The germline CDR1 and CDR2 sequences are GTSNPN and SVGIG (reference sequence). CDR3 region: CAWIGGFSSGNTIYF. The DNA of the CDR3 is TGTGCCTGGATTGGAGGGTTTAGCTCTGGAAACACCATATATTTT.

This clone was observed a handful of times. The chain recombines TRBV19 with TRBJ1-5; D gene ambiguous. Trimming pared 4 bases from V and 0 bases from J, leaving 7 bases between. Germline loops: CDR1 LNHDA, CDR2 SQIVND (reference sequence). The CDR3 totals 14 residues. This chain's CDR3 is CASSSQNSNQPQHF. The CDR3 DNA reads as TGTGCCAGTAGTAGCCAGAATAGCAATCAGCCCCAGCATTTT.

This clone appeared a few times. The genes are TRBV28 and TRBJ1-5; 8 bases agree with TRBD1. This CDR3 has 14 amino acids. With V trimmed by 6 bases and J by 6 bases, 7 bases remained unmatched. Per germline, CDR1 MDHEN and CDR2 SYDVKM. The CDR3 reads CASRTGGLGQPQHF. The DNA of the CDR3 is TGTGCCAGCAGAACAGGGGGTCTAGGTCAGCCCCAGCATTTT.

This clone occurred a few times. The CDR3 reads CASSQVKGRVTDTQYF. The CDR3, as DNA: TGCGCCAGCAGCCAAGTGAAGGGGAGGGTTACAGATACGCAGTATTTT. This chain joins TRBV4-1 and TRBJ2-3; TRBD2 aligns across 7 bases. Germline values: CDR1 MGHRA, CDR2 YSYEKL. The V gene end was trimmed by 1 base and the J gene end by 3 bases; junction bases not matched to a gene: 7. CDR3 size: 16 residues.

This sequence joins TRBV6-1 and TRBJ1-5, with D possibly being TRBD1 (5 bases). The CDR3 extends over 14 amino acids. Deletions cut 7 bases from V and 4 bases from J, with 14 bases between. Germline V gives CDR1 MNHNS, CDR2 SASEGT. In nucleotides, the CDR3 is TGTGCCAGCATTCGACTTGACAGAAATCAGCCCCAGCATTTT. It yields the protein CASIRLDRNQPQHF.

This clone was observed a handful of times. The J gene is TRBJ1-5, the V gene TRBV30; tentatively, D is TRBD1 (5 bases). Trimming pared 4 bases from V and 6 bases from J, leaving 13 bases between. There are 13 residues in the CDR3. Germline V gene data show CDR1 as GTSNPN and CDR2 as SVGIG (reference sequence). CDR3 protein: CAWTSGNGQPQHF. The CDR3 DNA follows: TGTGCCTGGACATCAGGGAATGGTCAGCCCCAGCATTTT.

V and J are TRBV4-1 and TRBJ2-1; 12 positions agree with TRBD2. V was clipped by 4 bases and J by 4 bases; unmatched bases: 14. CDR3 length: 19 residues. CDR1 MGHRA and CDR2 YSYEKL come from the germline V gene. CDR3 bases: TGCGCCAGCAGCCGAGTCTATCCCCCCGGGACTAGCGGGTACAATGAGCAGTTCTTC. This encodes CASSRVYPPGTSGYNEQFF.

This clone was picked up one time. The chain couples TRBV7-8 to TRBJ2-2; 7 bases fit TRBD2. The CDR3 runs to 15 residues. V shed 0 bases, J shed 3 bases, and the junction held 1 base outside the gene matches. From germline, CDR1 is SGHVS and CDR2 FQNEAQ. CDR3 bases: TGTGCCAGCAGCTTAGCGAGCGGGGACACCGGGGAGCTGTTTTTT. This encodes CASSLASGDTGELFF.